This T cell receptor beta chain was observed in a study of T-cell memory formation after mild COVID-19. Study-wide results and caveats: SARS-CoV-2 specificity of second-wave clones peaking day 37 was unconfirmed. Contracting CD4+ clones were located mainly in CM and EM, and CD8+ clones in EMRA.

The CDR3 covers 17 residues. V lost 0 bases, J lost 1 base, and 7 bases stayed unmatched. CDR1 and CDR2 from the germline V gene are LGHDT and YNNKEL (reference sequence). TCRdb re-analysed the 5' RACE reads in MiXCR, keeping a single row per CDR3 protein. The table includes 450,000 or so distinct CDR3 sequences, around a quarter detected once. This clonotype was observed at least ten times. Its antigen is unknown. The chain couples TRBV3-1 to TRBJ2-5, with TRBD2 identical over 8 bases. Sequenced sample: PBMCs or a T cell subset sorted from them (not recorded which). This clonotype was obtained from an adult woman who had mild COVID-19 (a few samples of this study predate the infection). Cell type and time point are not known. DNA for the CDR3: TGTGCCAGCAGCCAAGATGCGACTAGCGCAAGCCAAGAGACCCAGTACTTC. Residues: CASSQDATSASQETQYF.